This TCR beta chain was identified during a study of cytomegalovirus exposure and HLA in healthy donors. Background on the study: The roughly 120 validation repertoires, a later analysis reported, used the same platform as the approximately 650 first-cohort repertoires. Study results and caveats: In vitro work confirmed that a few CMV-associated chains recognize CMV antigens.

The protocol was immunoSEQ multiplex PCR, while the TCRdb copy is restricted to in-frame clones and leaves out a portion. The data show 150,000 to 200,000 clones, approximately 96% seen once. V was pared by 1 base and J by 3 bases, with 7 bases between. CDR1 is SGHTA and CDR2 is FQGNSA in the germline V gene. The CDR3 runs to 13 residues. On this clone: Antigen specificity is unknown.

The sequencing input was PBMCs. The chain has TRBV7-2 and TRBJ2-7; D not resolved. This sequence was found in a woman under 30 in good health and CMV-seronegative. CDR3 in DNA: TGTGCCAGCAGCTTAGACGTCGGCTACGAGCAGTACTTC. Protein product: CASSLDVGYEQYF.